These 18 T cell receptor beta chains were sequenced from one sample in a study of long-term antiretroviral therapy in people with HIV. Survey-level immunoSEQ v3.0 assays were run. The method was immunoSEQ multiplex PCR; TCRdb's version includes in-frame clones alone and lacks a portion of them. Of some 30,000 clones listed, approximately 85% were seen once; the top ten hold 3.5% to 4.5%. Sequenced material: unsorted PBMCs, taken roughly 3.3 years after starting antiretroviral therapy. The receptors stem from a man aged 18 to 29 with HIV.

The chain uses TRBV9 and TRBJ2-1; D gene unclear. The CDR3 totals 13 residues. V gave up 2 bases and J gave up 8 bases, with 11 bases separating them. The germline V gene encodes CDR1 SGDLS and CDR2 YYNGEE. The CDR3 sequence: CASSVGSAHEQFF. The CDR3 coding sequence is TGTGCCAGCAGCGTGGGTAGTGCCCATGAGCAGTTCTTC.

The table lists this clone with a few counts. This chain connects TRBV13 to TRBJ2-5, with D possibly TRBD2 on 6 matching bases. Per germline, CDR1 PRHDT and CDR2 FYEKMQ (reference sequence). The CDR3 consists of 15 residues. Trimming took off 5 bases at V and 1 base at J, with 14 bases between the two ends. CDR3 loop: CASSLGWTTQETQYF. The CDR3 DNA sequence: TGTGCCAGCAGCCTGGGCTGGACTACCCAAGAGACCCAGTACTTC.

The chain uses TRBV9 and TRBJ1-6; D perhaps matches TRBD1 (6 bases). V lost 0 bases and J lost 9, with 13 bases in between. This CDR3 comprises 15 residues. CDR1 and CDR2 from the germline V gene are SGDLS and YYNGEE. CDR3 coding DNA: TGTGCCAGCAGCGTAGAGCAGGGGATAAGTTCACCCCTCCACTTT. It encodes CASSVEQGISSPLHF.

The chain combines TRBV7-9 with TRBJ1-4, with TRBD1 as a possible D gene (5 bases). The V gene's germline CDR1 is SEHNR and CDR2 FQNEAQ (reference sequence). V lost 1 base to trimming and J lost 8 bases, with 11 bases between them. The CDR3 is 14 residues long. This chain's CDR3 is CASSLEAGREKLFF. CDR3 nucleotides: TGTGCCAGCAGCTTAGAAGCGGGACGGGAAAAACTGTTTTTT.

The chain carries TRBV18 and TRBJ1-1, with D unresolved. V was cut by 2 bases and J by 1 base, with 8 bases left in between. Germline V lookup: CDR1 KGHSH, CDR2 LQKENI. The CDR3 spans 14 residues. CDR3 sequence reads: CASSPAQKNTEAFF. The CDR3 nucleotides are TGTGCCAGCTCACCAGCACAGAAGAACACTGAAGCTTTCTTT.

The rearrangement joins TRBV27 to TRBJ2-1; TRBD2 aligns across 16 bases. The junction had 6 bases not matched to a gene; V was cut back by 5 bases and J by 8 bases. CDR1 MNHEY and CDR2 SMNVEV come from the germline V gene (reference sequence). This CDR3 is built from 16 residues. CDR3 in amino acids: CASSGTSGRELDEQFF. The CDR3 coding sequence is TGTGCCAGCAGTGGGACTAGCGGGAGGGAGTTGGATGAGCAGTTCTTC.

This clone was detected a few times. The chain combines TRBV9 with TRBJ2-3; 7 bases line up with TRBD1. This CDR3 has 15 amino acids. V gave up 1 base and J gave up 3 bases; unmatched junction bases: 5. CDR1 and CDR2 (germline): SGDLS, YYNGEE. CDR3 protein: CASSVSEQGTDTQYF. DNA of the CDR3: TGTGCCAGCAGCGTAAGTGAACAGGGGACAGATACGCAGTATTTT.

CDR3 DNA: TGTGCCAGCAGTTTATCCCCAGGGGCTCAGGGGGCCTACGAGCAGTACTTC. Its protein product is CASSLSPGAQGAYEQYF. The chain has TRBV28 and TRBJ2-7, with 7 bases identical to TRBD1. V lost 1 base, J lost 2 bases, and 11 bases stayed unmatched. CDR1 is MDHEN, CDR2 SYDVKM, per germline. The CDR3 is 17 amino acids.

V usage is TRBV18 and J usage is TRBJ2-7; TRBD1 matches at 7 bases. V lost 2 bases, J lost 0 bases, and 4 bases stayed unmatched. Germline CDR1 reads KGHSH; CDR2 reads LQKENI. The CDR3 runs to 15 residues. The CDR3 DNA is TGTGCCAGCTCACCAGGGGGACAGAACTCCTACGAGCAGTACTTC. This codes for CASSPGGQNSYEQYF.

V gene TRBV4-1 combines with J gene TRBJ2-7; the D gene is possibly TRBD1 (6 bases). Per the germline V gene, CDR1 is MGHRA and CDR2 is YSYEKL. Trimming shortened V by 1 base and J by 2 bases, and 12 bases separated the two germline ends. This CDR3 is built from 15 residues. CDR3 DNA sequence: TGCGCCAGCAGCCAAGTAACAGGGACCCCCTACGAGCAGTACTTC. Translated: CASSQVTGTPYEQYF.

DNA for the CDR3: TGTGCCACCAGCAAGCGACTCCCAAGGACTAGCGGGAGGGGAGAGACCCAGTACTTC. Translated: CATSKRLPRTSGRGETQYF. This rearrangement joins TRBV15 to TRBJ2-5; 15 bases match TRBD2. Germline V CDR1 and CDR2: LNHNV, YYDKDF (reference sequence). There are 19 residues in the CDR3. V was clipped by 4 bases and J by 4 bases; unmatched bases: 13. The variable domain in full, with the rest retrieved from reference TRBV15 and TRBJ2-5, is DAMVIQNPRYQVTQFGKPVTLSCSQTLNHNVMYWYQQKSSQAPKLLFHYYDKDFNNEADTPDNFQSRRPNTSFCFLDIRSPGLGDTAMYLCATSKRLPRTSGRGETQYFGPGTRLLVL.

The chain is built from TRBV23-1 and TRBJ1-2; D is unclear. TRBV23-1 is marked as an open reading frame, function uncertain. This CDR3 spans 16 amino acids. V dropped 0 bases and J dropped 8 bases, with 19 bases sitting between them. Written as DNA, the CDR3 is TGCGCCAGCAGTCAATCCCCTAGGGCGCCAATTCAAGGCTACACCTTC. This sequence encodes CASSQSPRAPIQGYTF.

The chain joins TRBV9 to TRBJ2-1; TRBD2 aligns across 11 bases. CDR3 length: 18 amino acids. Germline V gives CDR1 SGDLS, CDR2 YYNGEE. V was pared by 1 base and J by 0 bases, with 6 bases of the junction left unmatched. CDR3 sequence reads: CASSVRASGRNSYNEQFF. CDR3 sequence (DNA): TGTGCCAGCAGCGTAAGGGCTAGCGGGAGGAACTCCTACAATGAGCAGTTCTTC.

This clone has just one count. This chain joins TRBV6-4 and TRBJ2-1; D is unclear. Germline V gene sequence: CDR1 MRHNA, CDR2 SNTAGT. This CDR3 region has 16 residues. V gave up 1 base and J gave up 0 bases, with 10 bases separating them. Here the CDR3 DNA reads TGTGCCAGCAGTGACTACCTTAGTCTCTCCTACAATGAGCAGTTCTTC. Protein: CASSDYLSLSYNEQFF.

This clone was observed a handful of times. The J gene is TRBJ1-1, the V gene TRBV14; TRBD1 might be the D (5 bases). V lost 3 bases and J lost 0, with 11 bases in between. The CDR3 is 15 amino acids. Germline CDR1 and CDR2: SGHDN and FVKESK. The CDR3 sequence is CASSQGLGVNTEAFF. For the CDR3, the DNA is TGTGCCAGCAGCCAGGGACTGGGAGTGAACACTGAAGCTTTCTTT.

This chain joins TRBV5-6 and TRBJ2-5; either TRBD1 or TRBD2 may supply D (6 bases each). Trimming took 4 bases from V and 5 from J, leaving 24 bases between them. Germline V gene lookup returns CDR1 SGHDT and CDR2 YYEEEE. The CDR3 loop spans 17 amino acids. In nucleotides, the CDR3 is TGTGCCAGCAGCCGTACGGGGGCGGCCTCGTTAATCGAGACCCAGTACTTC. This encodes CASSRTGAASLIETQYF.

The table lists this clone with a few counts. V and J are TRBV6-5 and TRBJ2-7, with 10 bases that match TRBD2. CDR1 MNHEY and CDR2 SVGAGI come from the germline V gene. CDR3 size: 15 residues. V gave up 5 bases and J gave up 1 base; unmatched junction bases: 5. DNA for the CDR3: TGTGCCAGCAGTCCGGGGACTAGCGCTTCCTACGAGCAGTACTTC. This sequence encodes CASSPGTSASYEQYF.

The chain links TRBV5-1 to TRBJ2-4; possibly TRBD1 for D (6 bases). Trimming removed 3 bases from V and 0 bases from J, with 19 bases in between. Per germline, CDR1 SGHRS and CDR2 YFSETQ. This CDR3 comprises 18 residues. The DNA for the CDR3 is TGCGCCAGCAGCTACAACTCGGGACAAAATATAGCCAAAAACATTCAGTACTTC. It specifies CASSYNSGQNIAKNIQYF.